These T cell receptor beta chains were read from a single sample in a study of molecular identifiers for immune sequencing clone quantification. TCRdb analysed the PCR reads with MiXCR anew, one entry per CDR3 protein. The sample has some 580,000 distinct CDR3 sequences; roughly 25% are singletons. Sequenced input: naive CD8+ T cells from blood, with Jurkat cell RNA spiked in. All receptors derive from a human donor in good health. Some libraries in this study had Jurkat cell RNA spiked in. The CDR3 runs from the conserved cysteine through the conserved F or W. The D gene is left open where the match is weak. Size tells how often a clone was seen (once, few, many) or the class of an expanded clone, and some rows leave it out.

>TRBV4-1|TRBJ2-5|.|.|14
CASSPRLEQATPYF
TGCGCCAGCAGCCCCAGACTAGAACAAGCGACCCCGTACTTC
>TRBV7-9|TRBJ2-5|many|.|14
CASSSTDVQETQYF
TGTGCCAGCAGCTCGACAGACGTCCAAGAGACCCAGTACTTC
>TRBV29-1|TRBJ1-4|many|.|12
CSVVFPDEKLFF
TGCAGCGTTGTTTTTCCGGATGAAAAACTGTTTTTT
>TRBV27|TRBJ2-5|few|TRBD1|16
CASSLSGQGAGETQYF
TGTGCCAGCAGTTTATCAGGACAGGGGGCGGGAGAGACCCAGTACTTC
>TRBV27|TRBJ2-7|many|TRBD1|15
CASSQAGTVFYEQYF
TGTGCCAGCAGTCAAGCCGGGACAGTCTTTTACGAGCAGTACTTC
>TRBV30|TRBJ1-1|few|.|13
CATSGVGEAEAFF
TGTGCCACTTCGGGGGTTGGGGAGGCTGAAGCTTTCTTT
>TRBV6-2/TRBV6-3|TRBJ2-5|few|.|18
CASSFEVEGRTTQETQYF
TGTGCCAGCAGTTTTGAGGTGGAGGGCCGTACAACTCAAGAGACCCAGTACTTC
>TRBV30|TRBJ2-1|few|.|13
CAWSGAISNEQFF
TGTGCCTGGAGCGGGGCGATTTCGAATGAGCAGTTCTTC
>TRBV27|TRBJ1-3|few|.|15
CASSLSWETGNTIYF
TGTGCCAGCAGTTTATCCTGGGAGACAGGAAACACCATATATTTT
>TRBV12-3/TRBV12-4|TRBJ2-7|many|.|14
CASSSAGTDYEQYF
TGTGCCAGCAGTTCCGCCGGGACCGATTACGAGCAGTACTTC
>TRBV10-3|TRBJ2-4|few|TRBD2|17
CAISDVAGPGAKNIQYF
TGTGCCATCAGTGACGTAGCGGGTCCGGGGGCCAAAAACATTCAGTACTTC
>TRBV6-2/TRBV6-3|TRBJ1-1|many|TRBD1|13
CASTQGMNTEAFF
TGTGCCAGTACACAGGGGATGAACACTGAAGCTTTCTTT
>TRBV5-1|TRBJ2-5|many|TRBD2|14
CASSFWGGEETQYF
TGCGCCAGCAGCTTTTGGGGGGGAGAAGAGACCCAGTACTTC
>TRBV9|TRBJ1-1|few|.|15
CASSAQGMMNTEAFF
TGTGCCAGCAGCGCCCAGGGCATGATGAACACTGAAGCTTTCTTT
>TRBV7-9|TRBJ2-1|many|.|15
CASSLRGEAYNEQFF
TGTGCCAGCAGCCTAAGGGGTGAGGCCTACAATGAGCAGTTCTTC
>TRBV6-1|TRBJ2-7|.|TRBD1|15
CASSEEGQGADEQYF
TGTGCCAGCAGTGAAGAGGGGCAGGGGGCGGACGAGCAGTACTTC
>TRBV6-6|TRBJ1-5|.|TRBD1|17
CASSYSGTANSNQPQHF
TGTGCCAGCAGTTACTCGGGGACAGCCAATTCCAATCAGCCCCAGCATTTT
>TRBV7-2|TRBJ1-1|many|TRBD1|17
CASSPFPGDRVNTEAFF
TGTGCCAGCAGCCCCTTCCCGGGGGACAGGGTGAACACTGAAGCTTTCTTT
>TRBV7-4|TRBJ2-3|.|.|17
CASSLKFGRPSADTQYF
TGTGCCAGCAGCTTGAAGTTCGGGCGGCCCTCGGCGGATACGCAGTATTTT
>TRBV30|TRBJ1-1|.|TRBD1|14
CAWTQGASDTEAFF
TGTGCCTGGACACAGGGGGCGTCGGACACTGAAGCTTTCTTT
>TRBV12-3/TRBV12-4|TRBJ1-1|.|.|15
CASSLPQILNTEAFF
TGTGCCAGCAGTTTACCACAGATATTGAACACTGAAGCTTTCTTT
>TRBV20-1|TRBJ2-3|few|TRBD2|15
CSATLAGEITDTQYF
TGCAGTGCTACCCTAGCGGGGGAGATCACAGATACGCAGTATTTT
>TRBV20-1|TRBJ2-7|many|.|13
CPPLQGKFYEQYF
TGCCCCCCCCTACAGGGAAAGTTCTACGAGCAGTACTTC
>TRBV5-1|TRBJ2-6|many|.|12
CASSEGANVLTF
TGCGCCAGCAGCGAAGGGGCCAACGTCCTGACTTTC
>TRBV4-3|TRBJ2-7|few|TRBD1|15
CASSQAADRGYEQYF
TGCGCCAGCAGCCAAGCTGCGGACAGGGGCTACGAGCAGTACTTC
>TRBV6-2/TRBV6-3|TRBJ2-3|many|.|17
CASTETAWRGHTDTQYF
TGTGCCAGCACCGAAACCGCCTGGCGTGGGCACACAGATACGCAGTATTTT
>TRBV28|TRBJ1-1|.|.|14
CASSRTRMNTEAFF
TGTGCCAGCAGCCGCACCCGGATGAACACTGAAGCTTTCTTT
>TRBV27|TRBJ2-7|few|.|14
CASSETGLLYEQYF
TGTGCCAGCAGTGAAACGGGACTGCTCTACGAGCAGTACTTC
>TRBV19|TRBJ2-3|.|.|13
CASSIAIIDTQYF
TGTGCCAGTAGTATCGCAATCATTGATACGCAGTATTTT
>TRBV27|TRBJ2-7|.|TRBD2|17
CASRTGTSGKSSYEQYF
TGTGCCAGCAGAACCGGGACTAGCGGGAAAAGCTCCTACGAGCAGTACTTC
>TRBV20-1|TRBJ2-7|.|.|15
CSARDGAGTTYEQYF
TGCAGTGCTAGAGATGGGGCAGGGACCACCTACGAGCAGTACTTC
>TRBV12-3/TRBV12-4|TRBJ2-7|few|.|11
CASADTTEQYF
TGTGCCAGCGCGGACACCACCGAGCAGTACTTC
>TRBV3-1|TRBJ2-2|.|TRBD2|16
CASSPGLAGEAGELFF
TGTGCCAGCAGCCCGGGACTAGCGGGGGAGGCCGGGGAGCTGTTTTTT
>TRBV6-5|TRBJ1-4|many|TRBD1|15
CASRGTAGRREKLFF
TGTGCCAGCAGGGGGACAGCGGGGCGGCGGGAAAAACTGTTTTTT
>TRBV2|TRBJ1-2|few|.|15
CASSDRQGERYGYTF
TGTGCCAGCAGTGATCGGCAGGGCGAACGGTATGGCTACACCTTC
>TRBV27|TRBJ1-1|.|.|13
CASRYLLNTEAFF
TGTGCCAGCAGATACCTGTTGAACACTGAAGCTTTCTTT
>TRBV12-3/TRBV12-4|TRBJ2-3|many|.|15
CASSLTPWGADTQYF
TGTGCCAGCAGTTTGACACCCTGGGGCGCAGATACGCAGTATTTT
>TRBV11-2|TRBJ2-5|many|.|18
CASSLDKFTGSMEETQYF
TGTGCCAGCAGCTTAGATAAGTTCACCGGGAGCATGGAGGAGACCCAGTACTTC
>TRBV11-2|TRBJ1-2|many|.|15
CASSPLLEPGPGYTF
TGTGCCAGCAGCCCCCTCCTCGAGCCGGGTCCTGGCTACACCTTC
>TRBV5-1|TRBJ2-3|.|.|14
CASSDGFLPDTQYF
TGCGCCAGCAGCGATGGCTTCCTCCCCGATACGCAGTATTTT
>TRBV11-2|TRBJ2-1|.|TRBD2|18
CASSFGFAGGSSYNAQFF
TGTGCCAGCAGCTTTGGGTTCGCGGGGGGCAGCTCCTACAATGCGCAGTTCTTC
>TRBV7-9|TRBJ1-1|many|.|14
CASSTGTRDTEAFF
TGTGCCAGCAGCACAGGGACAAGAGACACTGAAGCTTTCTTT